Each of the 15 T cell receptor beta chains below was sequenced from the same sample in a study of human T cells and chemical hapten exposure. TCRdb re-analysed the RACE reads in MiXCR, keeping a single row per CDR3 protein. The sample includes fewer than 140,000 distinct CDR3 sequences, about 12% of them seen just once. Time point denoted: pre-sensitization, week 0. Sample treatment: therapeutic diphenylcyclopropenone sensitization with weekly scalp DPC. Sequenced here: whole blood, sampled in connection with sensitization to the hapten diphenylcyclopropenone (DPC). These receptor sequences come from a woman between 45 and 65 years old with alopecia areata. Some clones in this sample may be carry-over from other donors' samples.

The CDR3 is CASRLWGSDTQYF. CDR3 DNA: TGTGCCAGCAGATTGTGGGGGTCAGATACGCAGTATTTT. This chain uses TRBV27 with TRBJ2-3, with D perhaps matching TRBD1 or TRBD2 (5 bases each). The CDR3 extends over 13 amino acids. Germline loops: CDR1 MNHEY, CDR2 SMNVEV (reference sequence). V lost 6 bases to trimming and J lost 4 bases, with 11 bases between them.

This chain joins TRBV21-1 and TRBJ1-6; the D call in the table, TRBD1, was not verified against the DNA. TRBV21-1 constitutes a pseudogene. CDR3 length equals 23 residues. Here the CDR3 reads CASSCYHRDRVRFQSRKNSPLHF. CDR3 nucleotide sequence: TGTGCCAGCAGCTGCTATCACCGGGACAGGGTCCGCTTTCAGAGTAGGAAAAATTCACCCCTCCACTTT.

The chain's CDR3 is CASSPTSGSDTGELFF. The CDR3, as DNA: TGTGCCAGCAGCCCAACTAGCGGGAGTGACACCGGGGAGCTGTTTTTT. The chain recombines TRBV28 with TRBJ2-2, with 11 positions matching TRBD2. This CDR3 spans 16 amino acids. The V and J ends lost 6 bases and 3 bases, in that order; junction bases with no gene match: 6. CDR1 is MDHEN and CDR2 is SYDVKM in the germline V gene.

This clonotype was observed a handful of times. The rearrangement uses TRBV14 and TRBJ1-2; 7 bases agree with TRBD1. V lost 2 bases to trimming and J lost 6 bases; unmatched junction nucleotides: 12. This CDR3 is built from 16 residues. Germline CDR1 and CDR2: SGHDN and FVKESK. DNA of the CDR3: TGTGCCAGCAGCCAAAATCCCGGGACAGCGGGCGATGGCTACACCTTC. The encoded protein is CASSQNPGTAGDGYTF.

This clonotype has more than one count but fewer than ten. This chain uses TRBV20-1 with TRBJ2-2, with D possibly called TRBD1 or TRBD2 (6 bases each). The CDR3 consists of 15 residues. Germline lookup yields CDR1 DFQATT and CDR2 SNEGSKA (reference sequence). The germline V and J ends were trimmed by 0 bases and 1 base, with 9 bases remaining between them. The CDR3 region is CSARDRGVNTGELFF. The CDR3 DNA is TGCAGTGCTAGAGATAGGGGGGTGAACACCGGGGAGCTGTTTTTT.

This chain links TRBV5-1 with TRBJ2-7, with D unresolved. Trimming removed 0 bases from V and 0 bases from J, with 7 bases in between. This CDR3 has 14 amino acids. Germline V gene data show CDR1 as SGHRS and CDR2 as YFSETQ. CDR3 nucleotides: TGCGCCAGCAGCTTGGTTCAGGTCTCCTACGAGCAGTACTTC. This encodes CASSLVQVSYEQYF.

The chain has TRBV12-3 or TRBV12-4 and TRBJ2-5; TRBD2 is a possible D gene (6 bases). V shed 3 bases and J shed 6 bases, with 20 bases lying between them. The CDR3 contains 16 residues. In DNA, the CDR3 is TGTGCCAGCAGTTTCCGGGCAGGGAGGCTGAAACAGACCCAGTACTTC. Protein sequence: CASSFRAGRLKQTQYF.

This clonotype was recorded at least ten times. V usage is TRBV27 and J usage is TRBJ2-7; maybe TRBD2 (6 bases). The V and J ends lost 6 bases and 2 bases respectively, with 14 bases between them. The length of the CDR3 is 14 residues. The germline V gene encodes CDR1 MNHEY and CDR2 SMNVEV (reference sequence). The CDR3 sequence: CASRESGVTYEQYF. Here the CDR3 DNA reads TGTGCCAGCAGAGAGTCGGGGGTAACCTACGAGCAGTACTTC.

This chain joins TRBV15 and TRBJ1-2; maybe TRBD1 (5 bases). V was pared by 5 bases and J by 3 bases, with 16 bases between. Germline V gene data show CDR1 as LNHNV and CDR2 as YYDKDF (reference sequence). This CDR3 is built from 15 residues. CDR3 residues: CATSPRTFVYYGYTF. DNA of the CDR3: TGTGCCACCAGCCCCCGGACATTCGTCTACTATGGCTACACCTTC.

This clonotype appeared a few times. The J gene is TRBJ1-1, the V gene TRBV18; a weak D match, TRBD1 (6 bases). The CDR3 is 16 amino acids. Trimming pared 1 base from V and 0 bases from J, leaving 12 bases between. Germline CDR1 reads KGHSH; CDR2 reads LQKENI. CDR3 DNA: TGTGCCAGCTCACCACGGCAGGGGCAAATGAACACTGAAGCTTTCTTT. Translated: CASSPRQGQMNTEAFF.

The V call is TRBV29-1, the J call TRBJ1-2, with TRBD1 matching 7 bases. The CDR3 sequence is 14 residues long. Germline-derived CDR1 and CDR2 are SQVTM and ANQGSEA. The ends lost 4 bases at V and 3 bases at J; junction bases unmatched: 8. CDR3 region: CSVVGDRPDYGYTF. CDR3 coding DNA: TGCAGCGTTGTTGGGGACAGACCCGACTATGGCTACACCTTC.

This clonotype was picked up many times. The CDR3, as DNA: TGTGCCATCAGTGAAGCCGGGTTCAACAATCAGCCCCAGCATTTT. The encoded protein is CAISEAGFNNQPQHF. The chain carries TRBV10-3 and TRBJ1-5; D is uncertain. The germline V gene encodes CDR1 ENHRY and CDR2 SYGVKD. The V end was cut by 3 bases, the J end by 3 bases, with 12 bases between. The CDR3 loop spans 15 amino acids.

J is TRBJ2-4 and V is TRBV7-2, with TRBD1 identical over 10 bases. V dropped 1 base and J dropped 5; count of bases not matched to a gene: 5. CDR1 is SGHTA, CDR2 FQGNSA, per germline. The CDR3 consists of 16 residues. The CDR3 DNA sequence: TGTGCCAGCAGCTTAGGAGGGACAGGGGCCCAAAACATTCAGTACTTC. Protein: CASSLGGTGAQNIQYF.

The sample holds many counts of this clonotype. The CDR3 DNA reads TGTGCCAGCAGTAGACAGGGGGATAATTCACCCCTCCACTTT. It is translated as CASSRQGDNSPLHF. This chain links TRBV2 with TRBJ1-6; 9 bases agree with TRBD1. Trimming at V came to 5 bases and at J to 5 bases, leaving 1 base not matched to a gene. Germline V CDR1 and CDR2: SNHLY, FYNNEI. The CDR3 length is 14 residues.

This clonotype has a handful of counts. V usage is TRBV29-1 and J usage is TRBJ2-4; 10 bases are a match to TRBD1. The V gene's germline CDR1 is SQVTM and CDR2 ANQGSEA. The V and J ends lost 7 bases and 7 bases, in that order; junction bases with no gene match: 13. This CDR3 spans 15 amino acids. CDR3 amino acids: CSAESHRTGGNIQYF. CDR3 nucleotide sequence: TGCAGCGCTGAGTCCCACAGGACAGGGGGGAACATTCAGTACTTC.